This T cell receptor (beta chain) comes out of a study of shared clonotypes between healthy human individuals. The table came from immunoSEQ multiplex PCR; TCRdb's copy has only in-frame clones and leaves some out. The table has hundreds of thousands of clones, around 96% seen once. Naivety among CD8 cells was defined by CD45RO negativity and positive CCR7 selection, thereby excluding terminally differentiated effector memory CD45RA+ cells. Looked up from germline, CDR1 is SGHAT and CDR2 is FQNNGV. This CDR3 is 18 amino acids long. Trimming pared 1 base from V and 1 base from J, leaving 19 bases between.

This receptor was taken from a woman in her 30s in good health. V usage is TRBV11-2 and J usage is TRBJ1-1; D remains ambiguous. The sample was naive CD8+ T cells sorted from blood. The DNA for the CDR3 is TGTGCCAGCAGCTTAGGGACTGGACTATCCATCGAGAACACTGAAGCTTTCTTT. Residues: CASSLGTGLSIENTEAFF.